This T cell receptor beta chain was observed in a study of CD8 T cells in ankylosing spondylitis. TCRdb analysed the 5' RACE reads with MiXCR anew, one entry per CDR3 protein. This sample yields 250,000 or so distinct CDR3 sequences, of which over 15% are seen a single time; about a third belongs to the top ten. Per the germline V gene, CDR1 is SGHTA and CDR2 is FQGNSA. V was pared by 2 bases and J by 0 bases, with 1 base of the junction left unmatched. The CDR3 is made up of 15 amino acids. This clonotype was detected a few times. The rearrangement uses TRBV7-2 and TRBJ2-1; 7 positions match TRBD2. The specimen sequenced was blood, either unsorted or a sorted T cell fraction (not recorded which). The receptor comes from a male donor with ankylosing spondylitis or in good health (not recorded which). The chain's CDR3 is CASSLLAASYNEQFF. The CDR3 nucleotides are TGTGCCAGCAGCTTACTAGCGGCCTCCTACAATGAGCAGTTCTTC.